The sequence of this TCR beta chain was determined in a study of T cell repertoires in cytomegalovirus infection. Turning to the study itself: Evidence of both CMV infection and a matching HLA type came from public TCR beta signatures.

Study findings and constraints: Based on cumulative public TCR beta family frequency, carriers of CMV plus the relevant HLA were identified. The ex vivo response showed dominance by HLA-C-restricted CMV-specific TCR beta clonotypes.

Note on this clonotype: Its target is not known.

CDR3 length: 15 residues. Germline assignment: CDR1 SEHNR and CDR2 FQNEAQ (reference sequence). The V end was cut by 1 base, the J end by 4 bases, with 14 bases between. TCRdb independently ran MiXCR on the reads; one entry per CDR3 protein. This table holds about 600,000 distinct CDR3 sequences, more than 20% found once. The specimen sequenced was CD8+ T cells from PBMCs. This receptor was identified in a human donor in good health (CMV status not recorded). Some clones in this sample may be carry-over from other donors' samples. This chain links TRBV7-9 with TRBJ2-7; no clear D. CDR3 sequence reads: CASSLGPFRAYEQYF. In DNA, the CDR3 is TGTGCCAGCAGCTTAGGGCCCTTCAGAGCTTACGAGCAGTACTTC.